The next 24 T cell receptor beta chains were all read from a single sample in a study of cytomegalovirus exposure and HLA in healthy donors. PCR employed 60 Vbeta and 13 Jbeta primers. The assay was immunoSEQ multiplex PCR, and TCRdb's table has in-frame clones only and misses some. This repertoire shows 150,000 to 200,000 clones, about four fifths found once; its top ten account for approximately 6%. Sequenced sample: PBMCs. These receptors came from a woman under 40 in good health and CMV-seropositive.

The V and J genes are TRBV6-6 and TRBJ1-2; D is unresolved. This CDR3 contains 11 residues. V lost 5 bases, J lost 11 bases, and 12 bases lay in between. CDR1 and CDR2 from the germline V gene are MNHNY and SVGAGI (reference sequence). This CDR3 is CASSGSSGYTF. As DNA, the CDR3 is TGTGCCAGCAGTGGTTCGAGTGGTTACACCTTC.

Only one count was recorded for this clone. The CDR3 spells CASSLDRGLDYGYTF. The CDR3 bases are TGTGCCAGCAGCTTAGACAGGGGGCTTGACTATGGCTACACCTTC. This chain connects TRBV7-2 to TRBJ1-2; 9 nucleotides match TRBD1. The CDR3 extends over 15 amino acids. The junction had 3 bases not matched to a gene; V was cut back by 1 base and J by 3 bases. The germline CDR1 and CDR2 sequences are SGHTA and FQGNSA.

The chain is built from TRBV28 and TRBJ2-7, with D uncertain. Germline V lookup: CDR1 MDHEN, CDR2 SYDVKM. Trimming took 7 bases from V and 2 from J, leaving 12 bases between them. The CDR3 is 13 amino acids. CDR3 DNA: TGTGCCAGCAAGGTCAGGTTGACCTACGAGCAGTACTTC. It encodes CASKVRLTYEQYF.

The chain couples TRBV6-6 to TRBJ1-1; TRBD1 agrees at 11 bases. The CDR3 extends over 15 amino acids. The V gene end was trimmed by 7 bases and the J gene end by 0 bases; junction bases not matched to a gene: 4. Germline lookup yields CDR1 MNHNY and CDR2 SVGAGI (reference sequence). This chain's CDR3 is CASTLDRGLNTEAFF. CDR3 nucleotides: TGTGCCAGCACACTGGACAGGGGGCTGAACACTGAAGCTTTCTTT.

This clone was seen once. The chain combines TRBV7-3 with TRBJ2-3; a possible D gene is TRBD1 (5 bases). V lost 3 bases and J lost 3, with 16 bases in between. Germline V gives CDR1 SGHTA, CDR2 FQGTGA. There are 16 residues in the CDR3. Here the CDR3 reads CASSFQGFSPTDTQYF. The CDR3 DNA reads as TGTGCCAGCAGCTTTCAGGGTTTTAGCCCTACAGATACGCAGTATTTT.

This chain connects TRBV5-4 to TRBJ2-7, with D perhaps matching TRBD1 (6 bases). Germline loops: CDR1 SGHNT, CDR2 YYREEE (reference sequence). The V and J ends lost 4 bases and 3 bases respectively, with 20 bases between them. The CDR3 length is 16 residues. The CDR3 loop reads CASSADPVGHLYEQYF. The CDR3 bases are TGTGCCAGCAGCGCGGACCCGGTGGGACACCTCTACGAGCAGTACTTC.

The chain couples TRBV5-8 to TRBJ1-6, with a weak D call TRBD1 (5 bases). This CDR3 comprises 13 residues. V lost 7 bases, J lost 6 bases, and 11 bases lay in between. Germline CDR1 SGHTS, CDR2 YDEGEE. CDR3: CASGFQGNSPLHF. The CDR3 DNA reads as TGTGCCAGCGGGTTCCAGGGTAATTCACCCCTCCACTTT. The whole variable domain, remainder taken from reference TRBV5-8 and TRBJ1-6, is EAGVTQSPTHLIKTRGQQATLRCSPISGHTSVYWYQQALGLGLQFLLWYDEGEERNRGNFPPRFSGRQFPNYSSELNVNALELEDSALYLCASGFQGNSPLHFGNGTRLTVT.

This chain connects TRBV28 to TRBJ2-5; perhaps TRBD1 as D (6 bases). In germline, CDR1 is MDHEN, CDR2 SYDVKM. The CDR3 runs 15 residues. V lost 5 bases and J 1 base, leaving 14 bases between the germline ends. CDR3 sequence reads: CASSPPGQLQETQYF. CDR3 coding DNA: TGTGCCAGCAGTCCACCGGGACAACTCCAAGAGACCCAGTACTTC.

About this clone: Without the conserved terminal phenylalanine or tryptophan, this CDR3 likely stems from a read error. The limits of the CDR3 on the DNA are not certain, so only TCRdb's listed CDR3 is given. The chain couples TRBV6-5 to TRBJ1-5; the table calls TRBD1, which could not be checked here. A total of 13 residues make up the CDR3, ends included. In germline, CDR1 is MNHEY, CDR2 SVGAGI. CDR3 protein: CASSQGPTGAKTI.

CDR3 in amino acids: CASSETSGEEETQYF. In DNA, the CDR3 is TGTGCCAGCAGCGAGACTAGCGGGGAAGAAGAGACCCAGTACTTC. The chain links TRBV7-9 to TRBJ2-5; 11 nucleotides line up with TRBD2. The CDR3 has 15 amino acids. The germline V gene encodes CDR1 SEHNR and CDR2 FQNEAQ (reference sequence). Unmatched junction bases numbered 5, after V lost 5 bases and J lost 3 bases.

This clone was recorded once. The chain joins TRBV27 to TRBJ2-3; 7 nucleotides line up with TRBD2. V lost 6 bases to trimming and J lost 4 bases; unmatched junction nucleotides: 16. This CDR3 spans 17 amino acids. Per the germline V gene, CDR1 is MNHEY and CDR2 is SMNVEV (reference sequence). The CDR3 here is CASSPPPGGRRSDTQYF. For the CDR3, the DNA is TGTGCCAGCAGCCCTCCTCCAGGCGGGAGACGGTCAGATACGCAGTATTTT.

This clone was found a few times. The genes are TRBV9 and TRBJ2-1; 9 positions agree with TRBD2. Germline V gene sequence: CDR1 SGDLS, CDR2 YYNGEE. The CDR3 contains 15 residues. J was trimmed by 4 bases and V by 7 bases; bases with no gene match: 9. The CDR3 nucleotides read TGTGCCAGCGGTGGGACTAGCAGCATTTACAATGAGCAGTTCTTC. It codes for CASGGTSSIYNEQFF.

The CDR3 loop is CSARTGMDYGYTF. The CDR3 bases are TGCAGCGCAAGGACAGGGATGGACTATGGCTACACCTTC. The genes are TRBV29-1 and TRBJ1-2; the match to TRBD1 covers 8 bases. The trim removed 7 bases at V and 3 bases at J, leaving 7 bases unmatched. Per germline, CDR1 SQVTM and CDR2 ANQGSEA. This CDR3 region has 13 residues.

The chain combines TRBV14 with TRBJ1-1, with 7 bases identical to TRBD1. Germline values: CDR1 SGHDN, CDR2 FVKESK. This CDR3 contains 15 residues. V lost 1 base, J lost 1 base, and 3 bases stayed unmatched. CDR3 loop: CASSQVGTENTEAFF. The CDR3 region has the DNA TGTGCCAGCAGCCAAGTAGGGACAGAGAACACTGAAGCTTTCTTT.

The chain carries TRBV12-5 and TRBJ2-2, with a tentative D call TRBD1 (6 bases). CDR1 LGHNT and CDR2 FRNRAP come from the germline V gene. V was pared by 3 bases and J by 7 bases, with 12 bases between. The CDR3 is 14 amino acids. The CDR3 reads CASGLWGQSGELFF. Written as DNA, the CDR3 is TGTGCTAGTGGTTTATGGGGGCAGAGCGGGGAGCTGTTTTTT.

The chain joins TRBV27 to TRBJ2-1, with D unclear. In germline, CDR1 is MNHEY, CDR2 SMNVEV (reference sequence). This CDR3 contains 11 residues. Trimming stripped 6 bases from V and 5 bases from J, with 5 bases between. The CDR3 coding sequence is TGTGCCAGCAGCTCTCACAATGAGCAGTTCTTC. It encodes CASSSHNEQFF.

This clone was found once. This rearrangement joins TRBV5-1 to TRBJ1-2; D is uncertain. The germline V and J ends were trimmed by 0 bases and 3 bases, with 9 bases remaining between them. The germline V gene encodes CDR1 SGHRS and CDR2 YFSETQ. The CDR3 runs to 14 residues. This chain's CDR3 is CASSLAVRDYGYTF. The DNA of the CDR3 is TGCGCCAGCAGCTTGGCCGTGAGGGACTATGGCTACACCTTC.

The chain combines TRBV18 with TRBJ2-5, with 11 bases aligning to TRBD2. This CDR3 spans 16 amino acids. Trimming removed 4 bases from V and 3 bases from J; junction bases left unmatched: 7. CDR1 and CDR2 (germline): KGHSH, LQKENI. This CDR3 reads CASSRRGLAGEETQYF. The CDR3 region has the DNA TGTGCCAGCTCACGAAGAGGACTAGCGGGTGAAGAGACCCAGTACTTC.

The chain uses TRBV7-2 and TRBJ1-2; 7 bases align to TRBD1. Trimming cost V 8 bases and J 2 bases; bases outside gene matches: 5. Germline V gene data show CDR1 as SGHTA and CDR2 as FQGNSA. This CDR3 is 13 amino acids long. DNA for the CDR3: TGTGCCAGCGCTTACAGGGGCAACTATGGCTACACCTTC. The encoded protein is CASAYRGNYGYTF. The entire variable domain, with the rest obtained from reference TRBV7-2 and TRBJ1-2, is as follows: GAGVSQSPSNKVTEKGKDVELRCDPISGHTALYWYRQSLGQGLEFLIYFQGNSAPDKSGLPSDRFSAERTGGSVSTLTIQRTQQEDSAVYLCASAYRGNYGYTFGSGTRLTVV.

This chain uses TRBV18 with TRBJ2-1; 9 nucleotides align to TRBD1. Looked up from germline, CDR1 is KGHSH and CDR2 is LQKENI. This CDR3 has 15 amino acids. J lost 2 bases, V lost 4 bases, and 3 bases had no gene match. CDR3 in amino acids: CASSRDRAPYNEQFF. In DNA form, the CDR3 reads TGTGCCAGCTCACGGGACAGGGCCCCCTACAATGAGCAGTTCTTC.

J is TRBJ1-2 and V is TRBV7-9, with TRBD1 as a possible D gene (6 bases). Trimming pared 2 bases from V and 4 bases from J, leaving 17 bases between. Per germline, CDR1 SEHNR and CDR2 FQNEAQ (reference sequence). The CDR3 sequence is 16 residues long. CDR3 sequence: CASSLSTKGVIYGYTF. The CDR3 nucleotides read TGTGCCAGCAGCTTATCGACCAAGGGGGTTATCTATGGCTACACCTTC.

This chain links TRBV29-1 with TRBJ2-3; 8 bases map to TRBD1. The CDR3 is 15 residues long. The V and J ends lost 6 bases and 2 bases, in that order; junction bases with no gene match: 10. Germline values: CDR1 SQVTM, CDR2 ANQGSEA. CDR3 residues: CSVVPGQAVTDTQYF. CDR3 in DNA: TGCAGCGTGGTTCCGGGACAGGCGGTCACAGATACGCAGTATTTT.

The chain uses TRBV4-3 and TRBJ1-1, with TRBD1 identical over 8 bases. Trimming at V came to 3 bases and at J to 0 bases, leaving 6 bases not matched to a gene. The CDR3 contains 16 residues. The germline gives CDR1 LGHNA, CDR2 YSLEER. The CDR3: CASSQGRTGMNTEAFF. The CDR3 DNA reads TGCGCCAGCAGCCAGGGGCGGACAGGGATGAACACTGAAGCTTTCTTT.

Here the CDR3 reads CATSSASGRGYEQYF. DNA of the CDR3: TGTGCCACCAGCTCGGCCAGCGGGAGAGGTTACGAGCAGTACTTC. The chain links TRBV15 to TRBJ2-7; 8 bases map to TRBD2. The CDR3 sequence is 15 residues long. Germline V gives CDR1 LNHNV, CDR2 YYDKDF (reference sequence). The J segment lost 4 bases and the V segment lost 5 bases, leaving 10 bases of the junction unmatched.